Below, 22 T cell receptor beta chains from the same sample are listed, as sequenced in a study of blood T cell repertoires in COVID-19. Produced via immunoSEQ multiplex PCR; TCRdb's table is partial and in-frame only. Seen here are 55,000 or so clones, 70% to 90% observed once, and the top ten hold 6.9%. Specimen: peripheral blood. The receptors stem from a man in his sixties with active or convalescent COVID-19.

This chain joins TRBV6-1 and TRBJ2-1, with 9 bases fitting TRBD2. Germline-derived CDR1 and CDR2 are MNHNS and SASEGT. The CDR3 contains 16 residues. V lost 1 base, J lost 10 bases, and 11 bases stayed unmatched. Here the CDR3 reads CASSEGGGRASREQFF. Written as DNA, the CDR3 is TGTGCCAGCAGTGAAGGGGGCGGGAGGGCCTCTAGGGAGCAGTTCTTC.

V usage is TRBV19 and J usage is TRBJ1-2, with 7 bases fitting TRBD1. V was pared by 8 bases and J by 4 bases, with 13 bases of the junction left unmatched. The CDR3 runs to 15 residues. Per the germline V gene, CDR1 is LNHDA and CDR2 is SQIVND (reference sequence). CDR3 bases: TGTGCCAGTCGGCGACAGGGCGGGGATGGCTATGGCTACACCTTC. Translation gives CASRRQGGDGYGYTF. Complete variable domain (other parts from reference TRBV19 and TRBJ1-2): DGGITQSPKYLFRKEGQNVTLSCEQNLNHDAMYWYRQDPGQGLRLIYYSQIVNDFQKGDIAEGYSVSREKKESFPLTVTSAQKNPTAFYLCASRRQGGDGYGYTFGSGTRLTVV.

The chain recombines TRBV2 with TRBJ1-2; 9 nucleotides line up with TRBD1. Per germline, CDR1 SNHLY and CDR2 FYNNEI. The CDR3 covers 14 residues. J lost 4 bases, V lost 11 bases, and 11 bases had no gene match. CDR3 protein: CAGRAGQGVYGYTF. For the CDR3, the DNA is TGTGCCGGCCGAGCGGGACAGGGAGTCTATGGCTACACCTTC.

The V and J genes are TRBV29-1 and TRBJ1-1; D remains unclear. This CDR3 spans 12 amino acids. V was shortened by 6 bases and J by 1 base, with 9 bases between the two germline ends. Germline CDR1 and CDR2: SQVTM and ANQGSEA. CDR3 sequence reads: CSVNSPNTEAFF. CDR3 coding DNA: TGCAGCGTCAATAGTCCGAACACTGAAGCTTTCTTT.

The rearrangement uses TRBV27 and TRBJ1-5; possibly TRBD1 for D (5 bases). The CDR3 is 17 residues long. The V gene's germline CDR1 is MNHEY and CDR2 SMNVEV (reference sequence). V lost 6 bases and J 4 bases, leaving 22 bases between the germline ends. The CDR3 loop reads CASSTNWGDLINQPQHF. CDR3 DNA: TGTGCCAGCAGCACCAATTGGGGGGACTTGATTAATCAGCCCCAGCATTTT.

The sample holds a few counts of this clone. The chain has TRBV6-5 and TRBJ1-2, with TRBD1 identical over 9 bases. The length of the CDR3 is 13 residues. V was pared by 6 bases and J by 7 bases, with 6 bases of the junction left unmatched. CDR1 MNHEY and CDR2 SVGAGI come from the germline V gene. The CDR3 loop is CASSAQGAFGYTF. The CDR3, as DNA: TGTGCCAGCAGCGCACAGGGGGCGTTTGGCTACACCTTC.

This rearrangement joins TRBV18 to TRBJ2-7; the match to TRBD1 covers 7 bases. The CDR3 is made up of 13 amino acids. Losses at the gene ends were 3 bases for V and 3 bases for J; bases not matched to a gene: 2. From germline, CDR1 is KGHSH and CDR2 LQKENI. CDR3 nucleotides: TGTGCCAGCTCACCGGGACAGATCTACGAGCAGTACTTC. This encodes CASSPGQIYEQYF.

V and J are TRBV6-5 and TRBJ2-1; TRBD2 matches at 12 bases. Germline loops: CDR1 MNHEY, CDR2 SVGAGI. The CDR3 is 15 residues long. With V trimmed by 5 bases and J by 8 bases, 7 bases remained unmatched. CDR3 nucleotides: TGTGCCAGCAGTCGCACTAGCGGGGGGATCTATGAGCAGTTCTTC. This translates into CASSRTSGGIYEQFF.

CDR3 DNA: TGTGCCAGCAGCCGAGCCGGGACAGGAGCCACCGGGGAGCTGTTTTTT. Translation gives CASSRAGTGATGELFF. The chain combines TRBV14 with TRBJ2-2; 8 nucleotides agree with TRBD1. The CDR3 runs 16 residues. Trimming removed 4 bases from V and 4 bases from J; junction bases left unmatched: 8. From germline, CDR1 is SGHDN and CDR2 FVKESK. Based on the CDR3 plus reference TRBV14 and TRBJ2-2, the full variable domain is EAGVTQFPSHSVIEKGQTVTLRCDPISGHDNLYWYRRVMGKEIKFLLHFVKESKQDESGMPNNRFLAERTGGTYSTLKVQPAELEDSGVYFCASSRAGTGATGELFFGEGSRLTVL.

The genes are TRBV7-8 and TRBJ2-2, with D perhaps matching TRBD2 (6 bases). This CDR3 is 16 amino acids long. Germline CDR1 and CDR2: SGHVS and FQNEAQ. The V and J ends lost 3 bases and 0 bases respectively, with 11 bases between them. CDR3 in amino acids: CASSLGRGANTGELFF. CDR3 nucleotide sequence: TGTGCCAGCAGCTTGGGCCGCGGGGCGAACACCGGGGAGCTGTTTTTT.

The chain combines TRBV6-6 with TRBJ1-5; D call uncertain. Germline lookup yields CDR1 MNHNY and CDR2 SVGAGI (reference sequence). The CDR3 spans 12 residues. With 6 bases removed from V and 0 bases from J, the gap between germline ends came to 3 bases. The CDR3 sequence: CASRYSNQPQHF. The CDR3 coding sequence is TGTGCCAGCAGATATAGCAATCAGCCCCAGCATTTT.

CDR3 bases: TGCGCCAGCAGCCAACAGGGTTTAAATCAGCCCCAGCATTTT. Amino acids: CASSQQGLNQPQHF. The chain combines TRBV5-1 with TRBJ1-5; possibly TRBD1 for D (6 bases). Looked up from germline, CDR1 is SGHRS and CDR2 is YFSETQ. This CDR3 region has 14 residues. Trimming cost V 4 bases and J 4 bases, with 12 bases left between them. Combining the CDR3 with reference TRBV5-1 and TRBJ1-5 gives the whole variable domain KAGVTQTPRYLIKTRGQQVTLSCSPISGHRSVSWYQQTPGQGLQFLFEYFSETQRNKGNFPGRFSGRQFSNSRSEMNVSTLELGDSALYLCASSQQGLNQPQHFGDGTRLSIL.

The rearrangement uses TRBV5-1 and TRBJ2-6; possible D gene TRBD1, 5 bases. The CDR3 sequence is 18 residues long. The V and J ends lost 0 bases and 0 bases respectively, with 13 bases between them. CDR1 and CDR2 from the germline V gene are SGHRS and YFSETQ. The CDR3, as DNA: TGCGCCAGCAGCTTGGCCCAGGGAACTTACTCTGGGGCCAACGTCCTGACTTTC. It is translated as CASSLAQGTYSGANVLTF.

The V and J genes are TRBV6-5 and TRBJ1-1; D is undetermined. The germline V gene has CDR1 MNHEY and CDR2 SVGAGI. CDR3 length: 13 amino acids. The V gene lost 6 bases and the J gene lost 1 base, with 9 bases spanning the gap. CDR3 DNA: TGTGCCAGCAGCCTTGGGCAGAACACTGAAGCTTTCTTT. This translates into CASSLGQNTEAFF.

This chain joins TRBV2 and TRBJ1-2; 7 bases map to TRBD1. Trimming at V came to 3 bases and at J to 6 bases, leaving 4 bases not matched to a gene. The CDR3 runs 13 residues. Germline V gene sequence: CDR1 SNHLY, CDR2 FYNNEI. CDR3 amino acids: CASSEQGGDGYTF. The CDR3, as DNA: TGTGCCAGCAGTGAGCAAGGGGGCGATGGCTACACCTTC.

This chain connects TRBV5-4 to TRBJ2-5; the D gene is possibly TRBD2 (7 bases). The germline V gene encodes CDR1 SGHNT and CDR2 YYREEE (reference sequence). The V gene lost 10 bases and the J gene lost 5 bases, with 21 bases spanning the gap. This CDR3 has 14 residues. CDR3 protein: CAAGRGGFIETQYF. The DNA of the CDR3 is TGTGCCGCGGGGAGGGGGGGCTTCATCGAGACCCAGTACTTC.

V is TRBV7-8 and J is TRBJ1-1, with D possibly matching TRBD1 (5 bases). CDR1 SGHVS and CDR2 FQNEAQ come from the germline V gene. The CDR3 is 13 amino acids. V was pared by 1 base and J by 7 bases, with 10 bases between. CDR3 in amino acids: CASSLGGAFEAFF. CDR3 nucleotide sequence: TGTGCCAGCAGCTTAGGGGGCGCGTTTGAAGCTTTCTTT.

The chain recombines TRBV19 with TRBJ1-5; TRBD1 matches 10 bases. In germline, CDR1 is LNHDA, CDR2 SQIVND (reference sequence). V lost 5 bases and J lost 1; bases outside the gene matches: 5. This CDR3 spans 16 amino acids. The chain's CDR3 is CASSDRDRGSNQPQHF. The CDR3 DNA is TGTGCCAGTAGTGATAGGGACAGGGGAAGCAATCAGCCCCAGCATTTT.

The CDR3 protein is CAWSTLTSGRSIETQYF. The CDR3 nucleotides read TGTGCCTGGAGTACCTTGACTAGCGGGAGAAGTATAGAGACCCAGTACTTC. The chain uses TRBV30 and TRBJ2-5, with 12 bases lining up with TRBD2. The CDR3 sequence is 17 residues long. Germline V gene lookup returns CDR1 GTSNPN and CDR2 SVGIG (reference sequence). Trimming removed 2 bases from V and 4 bases from J; junction bases left unmatched: 11.

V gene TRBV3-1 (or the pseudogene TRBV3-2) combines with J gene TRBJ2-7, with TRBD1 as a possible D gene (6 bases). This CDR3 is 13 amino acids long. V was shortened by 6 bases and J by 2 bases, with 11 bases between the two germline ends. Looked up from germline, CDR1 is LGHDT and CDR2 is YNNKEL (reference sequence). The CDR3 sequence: CASSPRDTYEQYF. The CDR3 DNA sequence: TGTGCCAGCAGTCCCCGGGACACCTACGAGCAGTACTTC.

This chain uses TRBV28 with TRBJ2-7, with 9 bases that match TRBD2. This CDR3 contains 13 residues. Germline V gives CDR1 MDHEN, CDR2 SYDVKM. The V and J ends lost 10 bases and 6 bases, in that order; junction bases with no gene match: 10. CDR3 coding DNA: TGTGCCACTCTGCTTCAGACTAGCGGCGAGCAGTACTTC. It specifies CATLLQTSGEQYF.

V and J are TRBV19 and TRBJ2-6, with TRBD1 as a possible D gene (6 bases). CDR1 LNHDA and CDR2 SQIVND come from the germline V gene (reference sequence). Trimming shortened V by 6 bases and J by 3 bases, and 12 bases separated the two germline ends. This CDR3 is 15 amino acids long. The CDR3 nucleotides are TGTGCCAGTAGACGACAGGCGTTTGGGGCCAACGTCCTGACTTTC. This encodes CASRRQAFGANVLTF.